This paragraph covers one TCR beta chain sequence. V was trimmed by 5 bases and J by 7 bases, leaving 11 bases between them. CDR3 length: 11 residues. Per the germline V gene, CDR1 is DFQATT and CDR2 is SNEGSKA (reference sequence). The sample originates from a study of T-cell memory formation after mild COVID-19. TCRdb used MiXCR to reprocess the 5' RACE reads, holding one entry per CDR3 protein. The table has around 390,000 distinct CDR3 sequences, 15% to 20% seen once; the top ten hold around a fifth. The sample taken for sequencing was PBMCs or a T cell subset sorted from them (not recorded which). This chain links TRBV20-1 with TRBJ2-5, with unresolved D. This TCR was recovered from a man younger than 35 who had mild COVID-19 (a few samples of this study predate the infection). Cell type and time point are not known. As DNA, the CDR3 is TGCAGTGCTCCGACCTTGGTGACCCAGTACTTC. Its translation is CSAPTLVTQYF.